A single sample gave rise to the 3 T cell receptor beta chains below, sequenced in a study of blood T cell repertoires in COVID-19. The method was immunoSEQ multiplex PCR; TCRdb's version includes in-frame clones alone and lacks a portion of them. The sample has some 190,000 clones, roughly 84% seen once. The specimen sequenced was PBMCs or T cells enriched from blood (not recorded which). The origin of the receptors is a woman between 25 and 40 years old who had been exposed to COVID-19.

The CDR3 here is CASSSTGQGNYEQYF. CDR3 in DNA: TGCGCCAGCAGCTCAACCGGACAGGGTAACTACGAGCAGTACTTC. The chain recombines TRBV5-1 with TRBJ2-7, with 8 bases lining up with TRBD1. Germline V gene sequence: CDR1 SGHRS, CDR2 YFSETQ. Unmatched junction bases numbered 8, after V lost 3 bases and J lost 3 bases. CDR3 length: 15 residues.

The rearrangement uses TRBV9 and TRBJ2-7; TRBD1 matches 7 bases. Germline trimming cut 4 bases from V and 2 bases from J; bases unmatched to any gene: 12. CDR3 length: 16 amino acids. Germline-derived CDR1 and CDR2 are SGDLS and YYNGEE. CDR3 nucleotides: TGTGCCAGCAGCCCGCGGACAGGACACAACCCCTACGAGCAGTACTTC. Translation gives CASSPRTGHNPYEQYF.

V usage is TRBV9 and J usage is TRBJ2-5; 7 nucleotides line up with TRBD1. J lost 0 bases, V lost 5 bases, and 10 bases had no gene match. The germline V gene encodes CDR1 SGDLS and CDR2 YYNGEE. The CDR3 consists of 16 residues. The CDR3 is CASSYNGQDNQETQYF. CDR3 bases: TGTGCCAGCAGTTACAACGGACAGGACAACCAAGAGACCCAGTACTTC.